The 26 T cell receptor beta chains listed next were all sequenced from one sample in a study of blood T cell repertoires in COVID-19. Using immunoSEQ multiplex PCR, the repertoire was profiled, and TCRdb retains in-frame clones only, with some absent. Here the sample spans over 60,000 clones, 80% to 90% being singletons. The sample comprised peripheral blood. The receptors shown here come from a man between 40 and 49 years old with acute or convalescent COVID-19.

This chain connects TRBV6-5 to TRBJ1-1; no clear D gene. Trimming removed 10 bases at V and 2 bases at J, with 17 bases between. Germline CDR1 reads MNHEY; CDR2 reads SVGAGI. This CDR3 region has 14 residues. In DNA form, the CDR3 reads TGTGCCACCAAAAGCGGAGGGATTAACACTGAAGCTTTCTTT. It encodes CATKSGGINTEAFF.

The CDR3 coding sequence is TGTGCCAGCAGTTTATTAGGGGGAGTGGATGGCTACACCTTC. It codes for CASSLLGGVDGYTF. The V gene is TRBV28, the J gene TRBJ1-2; D might be TRBD1 (6 bases). V lost 1 base to trimming and J lost 6 bases, with 12 bases between them. CDR1 MDHEN and CDR2 SYDVKM come from the germline V gene. This CDR3 comprises 14 residues.

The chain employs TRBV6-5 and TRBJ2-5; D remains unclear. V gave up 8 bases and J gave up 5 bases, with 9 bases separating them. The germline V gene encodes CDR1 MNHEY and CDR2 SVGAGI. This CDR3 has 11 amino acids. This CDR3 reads CASGSAETQYF. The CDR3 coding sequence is TGTGCCAGCGGAAGCGCGGAGACCCAGTACTTC.

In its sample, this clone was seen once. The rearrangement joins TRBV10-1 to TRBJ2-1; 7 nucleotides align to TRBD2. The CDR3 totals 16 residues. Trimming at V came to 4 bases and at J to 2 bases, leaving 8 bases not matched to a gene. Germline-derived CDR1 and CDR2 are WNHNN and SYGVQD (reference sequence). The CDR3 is CASSGPTSEAYNEQFF. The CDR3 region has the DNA TGCGCCAGCAGTGGGCCCACTAGCGAGGCCTACAATGAGCAGTTCTTC.

The CDR3 DNA is TGCAGCGTTCATCCGACAGGGGATACTAACTATGGCTACACCTTC. Amino acids: CSVHPTGDTNYGYTF. The V and J genes are TRBV29-1 and TRBJ1-2, with 8 nucleotides matching TRBD1. The trim removed 5 bases at V and 0 bases at J, leaving 8 bases unmatched. Germline loops: CDR1 SQVTM, CDR2 ANQGSEA. The length of the CDR3 is 15 residues.

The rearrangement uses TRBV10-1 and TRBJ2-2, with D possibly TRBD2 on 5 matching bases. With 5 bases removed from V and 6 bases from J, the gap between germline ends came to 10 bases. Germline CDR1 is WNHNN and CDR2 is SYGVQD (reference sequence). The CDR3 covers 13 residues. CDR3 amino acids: CASSTLASGELFF. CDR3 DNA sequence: TGCGCCAGCAGTACGCTAGCTTCCGGGGAGCTGTTTTTT.

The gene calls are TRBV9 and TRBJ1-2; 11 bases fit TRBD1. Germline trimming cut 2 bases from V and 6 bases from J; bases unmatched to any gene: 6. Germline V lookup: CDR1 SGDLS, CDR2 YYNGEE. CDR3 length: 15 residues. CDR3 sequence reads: CASSVTGQGVNGYTF. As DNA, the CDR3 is TGTGCCAGCAGCGTTACGGGACAGGGGGTAAATGGCTACACCTTC.

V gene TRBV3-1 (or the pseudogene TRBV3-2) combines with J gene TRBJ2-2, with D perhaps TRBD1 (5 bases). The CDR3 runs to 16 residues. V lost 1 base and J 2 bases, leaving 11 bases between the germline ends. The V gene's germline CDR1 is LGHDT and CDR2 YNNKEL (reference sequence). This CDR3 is CASSQVGDRNTGELFF. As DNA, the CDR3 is TGTGCCAGCAGCCAAGTAGGCGACAGAAACACCGGGGAGCTGTTTTTT.

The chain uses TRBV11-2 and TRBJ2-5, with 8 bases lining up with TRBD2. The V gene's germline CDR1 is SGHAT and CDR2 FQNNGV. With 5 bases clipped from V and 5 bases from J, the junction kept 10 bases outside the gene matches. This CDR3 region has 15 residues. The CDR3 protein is CASSPGTTGGETQYF. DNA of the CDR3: TGTGCCAGCAGCCCAGGGACGACGGGAGGGGAGACCCAGTACTTC.

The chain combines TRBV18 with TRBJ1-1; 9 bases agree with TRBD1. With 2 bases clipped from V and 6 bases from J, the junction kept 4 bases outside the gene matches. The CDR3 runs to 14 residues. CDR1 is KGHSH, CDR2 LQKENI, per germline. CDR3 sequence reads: CASSPLQGASEAFF. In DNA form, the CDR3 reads TGTGCCAGCTCACCATTACAGGGGGCTTCTGAAGCTTTCTTT.

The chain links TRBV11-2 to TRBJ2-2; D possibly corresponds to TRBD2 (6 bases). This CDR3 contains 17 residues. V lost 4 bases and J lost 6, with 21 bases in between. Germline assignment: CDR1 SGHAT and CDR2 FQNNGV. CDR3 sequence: CASSWSLAAGWAGELFF. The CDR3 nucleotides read TGTGCCAGCAGCTGGTCCTTAGCGGCGGGTTGGGCCGGGGAGCTGTTTTTT.

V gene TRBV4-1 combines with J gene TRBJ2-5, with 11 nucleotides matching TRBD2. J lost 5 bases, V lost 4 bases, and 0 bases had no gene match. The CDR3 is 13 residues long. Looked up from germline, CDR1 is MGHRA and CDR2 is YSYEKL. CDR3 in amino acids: CASSRLAGETQYF. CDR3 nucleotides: TGCGCCAGCAGCCGACTAGCGGGGGAGACCCAGTACTTC.

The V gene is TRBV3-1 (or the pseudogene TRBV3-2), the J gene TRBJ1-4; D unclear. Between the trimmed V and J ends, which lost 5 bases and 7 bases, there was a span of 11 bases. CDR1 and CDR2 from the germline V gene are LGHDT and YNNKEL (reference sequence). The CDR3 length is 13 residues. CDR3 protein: CASSFRLGEKLFF. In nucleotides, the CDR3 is TGTGCCAGCAGCTTCCGCCTAGGTGAAAAACTGTTTTTT.

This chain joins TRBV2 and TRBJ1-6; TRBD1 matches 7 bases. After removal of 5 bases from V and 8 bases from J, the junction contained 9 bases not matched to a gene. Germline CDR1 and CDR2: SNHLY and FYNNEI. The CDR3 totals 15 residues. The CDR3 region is CASSPRAGGHSPLHF. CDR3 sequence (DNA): TGTGCCAGCAGTCCGCGGGCAGGGGGGCATTCACCCCTCCACTTT.

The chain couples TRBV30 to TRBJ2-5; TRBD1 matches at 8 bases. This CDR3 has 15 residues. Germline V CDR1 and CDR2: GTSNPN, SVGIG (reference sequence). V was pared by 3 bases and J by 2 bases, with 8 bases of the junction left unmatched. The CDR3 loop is CAWRLTGTGQETQYF. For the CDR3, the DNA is TGTGCCTGGAGACTCACCGGGACAGGTCAAGAGACCCAGTACTTC. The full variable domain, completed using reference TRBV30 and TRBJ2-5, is SQTIHQWPATLVQPVGSPLSLECTVEGTSNPNLYWYRQAAGRGLQLLFYSVGIGQISSEVPQNLSASRPQDRQFILSSKKLLLSDSGFYLCAWRLTGTGQETQYFGPGTRLLVL.

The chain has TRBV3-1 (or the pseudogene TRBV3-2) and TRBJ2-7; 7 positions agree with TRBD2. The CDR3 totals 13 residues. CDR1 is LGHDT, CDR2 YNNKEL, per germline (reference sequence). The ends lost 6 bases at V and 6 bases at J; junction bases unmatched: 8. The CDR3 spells CASRRAGSGEQYF. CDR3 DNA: TGTGCCAGCAGGAGAGCGGGGAGTGGCGAGCAGTACTTC.

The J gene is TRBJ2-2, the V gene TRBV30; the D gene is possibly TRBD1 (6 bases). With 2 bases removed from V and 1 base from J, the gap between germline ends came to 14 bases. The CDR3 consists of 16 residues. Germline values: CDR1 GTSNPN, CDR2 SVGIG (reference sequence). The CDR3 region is CAWSFVRTVNTGELFF. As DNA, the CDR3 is TGTGCCTGGAGTTTTGTACGGACAGTGAACACCGGGGAGCTGTTTTTT.

CDR3 in DNA: TGCGCCAGCAGCGTGCAGGGGGGGAACACTGAAGCTTTCTTT. Residues: CASSVQGGNTEAFF. The chain recombines TRBV5-1 with TRBJ1-1; 7 bases align to TRBD1. This CDR3 region has 14 residues. V was pared by 4 bases and J by 1 base, with 4 bases of the junction left unmatched. Germline CDR1 reads SGHRS; CDR2 reads YFSETQ. Complete variable domain (other parts from reference TRBV5-1 and TRBJ1-1): KAGVTQTPRYLIKTRGQQVTLSCSPISGHRSVSWYQQTPGQGLQFLFEYFSETQRNKGNFPGRFSGRQFSNSRSEMNVSTLELGDSALYLCASSVQGGNTEAFFGQGTRLTVV.

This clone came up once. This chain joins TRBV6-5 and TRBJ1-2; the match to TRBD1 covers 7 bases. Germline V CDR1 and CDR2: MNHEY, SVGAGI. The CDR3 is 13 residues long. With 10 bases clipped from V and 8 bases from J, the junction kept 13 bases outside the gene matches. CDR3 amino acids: CATLRDSPSGYTF. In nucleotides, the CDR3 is TGTGCCACCCTCCGGGACAGCCCTTCAGGCTACACCTTC.

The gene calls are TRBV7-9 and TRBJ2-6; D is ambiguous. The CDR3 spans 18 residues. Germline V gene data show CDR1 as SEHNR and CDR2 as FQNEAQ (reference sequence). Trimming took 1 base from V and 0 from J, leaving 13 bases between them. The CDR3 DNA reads TGTGCCAGCAGCTTAGGCTTCGCCAGGCTCTCTGGGGCCAACGTCCTGACTTTC. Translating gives CASSLGFARLSGANVLTF. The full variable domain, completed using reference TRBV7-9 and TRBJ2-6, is DTGVSQNPRHKITKRGQNVTFRCDPISEHNRLYWYRQTLGQGPEFLTYFQNEAQLEKSRLLSDRFSAERPKGSFSTLEIQRTEQGDSAMYLCASSLGFARLSGANVLTFGAGSRLTVL.

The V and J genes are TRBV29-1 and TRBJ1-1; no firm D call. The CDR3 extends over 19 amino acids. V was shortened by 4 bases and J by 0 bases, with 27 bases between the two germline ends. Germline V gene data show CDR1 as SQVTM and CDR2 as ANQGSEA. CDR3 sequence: CSVVEPIVALLVMNTEAFF. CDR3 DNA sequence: TGCAGCGTTGTTGAGCCCATAGTAGCTCTGCTCGTGATGAACACTGAAGCTTTCTTT.

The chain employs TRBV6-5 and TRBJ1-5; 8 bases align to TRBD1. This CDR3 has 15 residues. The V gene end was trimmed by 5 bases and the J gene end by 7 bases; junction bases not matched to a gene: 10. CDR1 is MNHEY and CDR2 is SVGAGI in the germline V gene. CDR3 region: CASSRQGAKDQPQHF. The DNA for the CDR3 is TGTGCCAGCAGTCGTCAGGGGGCGAAGGACCAGCCCCAGCATTTT.

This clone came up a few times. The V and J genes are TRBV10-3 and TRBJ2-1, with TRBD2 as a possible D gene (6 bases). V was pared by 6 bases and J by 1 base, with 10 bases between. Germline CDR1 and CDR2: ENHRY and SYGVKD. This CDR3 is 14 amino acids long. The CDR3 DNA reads TGTGCCATCAGGGCGGGGCTTTCCTACAATGAGCAGTTCTTC. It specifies CAIRAGLSYNEQFF.

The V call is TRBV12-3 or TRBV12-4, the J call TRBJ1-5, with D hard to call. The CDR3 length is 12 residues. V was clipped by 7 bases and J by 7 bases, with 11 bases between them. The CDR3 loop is CASTLAGQPQHF. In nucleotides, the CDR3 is TGTGCCAGCACCCTAGCGGGACAGCCCCAGCATTTT.

CDR3 in DNA: TGCGCCAGCCAGGACAGGACCCTACCAGCTAACTATGGCTACACCTTC. Translating it yields CASQDRTLPANYGYTF. The chain is built from TRBV23-1 and TRBJ1-2; TRBD1 aligns across 7 bases. TRBV23-1 is designated an ORF whose function remains uncertain. With 8 bases clipped from V and 0 bases from J, the junction kept 12 bases outside the gene matches. The CDR3 consists of 16 residues.

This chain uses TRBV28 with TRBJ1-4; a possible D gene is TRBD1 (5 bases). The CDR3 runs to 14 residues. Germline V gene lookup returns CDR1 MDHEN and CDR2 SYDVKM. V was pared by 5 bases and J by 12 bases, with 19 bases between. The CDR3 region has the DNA TGTGCCAGCAGTCAACCATCCAGGACAAGTGAACTGTTTTTT. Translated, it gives CASSQPSRTSELFF. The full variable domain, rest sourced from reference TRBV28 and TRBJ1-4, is DVKVTQSSRYLVKRTGEKVFLECVQDMDHENMFWYRQDPGLGLRLIYFSYDVKMKEKGDIPEGYSVSREKKERFSLILESASTNQTSMYLCASSQPSRTSELFFGSGTQLSVL.